A single sample is the source of the 10 T cell receptor beta chains below, sequenced in a study of blood T cells in healthy people across ages. Together with a sample-barcoded 5' primer, a J-beta primer mix was included in a second PCR lasting roughly 7 to 11 cycles. TCRdb analysed the 5' RACE reads with MiXCR anew, one entry per CDR3 protein. The sample lists approximately 2,000,000 distinct CDR3 sequences; more than 35% were seen once. Sequenced: blood. The receptor set was obtained from a human donor in good health.

Comments on this clonotype: A clone one base away is much larger, so this may be a read error. V gene TRBV12-3 or TRBV12-4 combines with J gene TRBJ2-4; D is unresolved. This CDR3 has 13 amino acids. Trimming removed 0 bases at V and 13 bases at J, with 13 bases between. Here the CDR3 reads CASSLARSTEQYF. DNA of the CDR3: TGTGCCAGCAGTTTAGCGCGCAGTACGGAGCAGTACTTC.

The V gene is TRBV6-2 or TRBV6-3, the J gene TRBJ2-5; 9 nucleotides align to TRBD2. Trimming cost V 11 bases and J 11 bases; bases outside gene matches: 21. Germline CDR1 reads MNHEY; CDR2 reads SVGEGT. The CDR3 is 15 residues long. The CDR3 DNA follows: TGTGCCGGCAACGGAATTAGCGGGGGTTATCAAGAGCAGTACTTC. This sequence encodes CAGNGISGGYQEQYF.

As to this clonotype: A read error may be the cause here, since a much bigger clone is one base away. V and J are TRBV27 and TRBJ1-2; tentatively, D is TRBD1 (6 bases). The V and J ends lost 2 bases and 4 bases respectively, with 14 bases between them. This CDR3 comprises 15 residues. Germline V gene data show CDR1 as MNHEY and CDR2 as SMNVEV (reference sequence). The CDR3 bases are TGTGCCAGCAGTTTAAGGGGGTCCGTCTCCTATGGCTACACCTTC. Protein sequence: CASSLRGSVSYGYTF.

The gene calls are TRBV29-1 and TRBJ1-2; D is unclear. CDR1 SQVTM and CDR2 ANQGSEA come from the germline V gene. The CDR3 sequence is 12 residues long. With 4 bases removed from V and 9 bases from J, the gap between germline ends came to 15 bases. The CDR3, as DNA: TGCAGCGTTGTCCCAGGACGGTATAGCTACACCTTC. This encodes CSVVPGRYSYTF. The entire variable domain, with the rest obtained from reference TRBV29-1 and TRBJ1-2, is as follows: SAVISQKPSRDICQRGTSLTIQCQVDSQVTMMFWYRQQPGQSLTLIATANQGSEATYESGFVIDKFPISRPNLTFSTLTVSNMSPEDSSIYLCSVVPGRYSYTFGSGTRLTVV.

This chain uses TRBV6-5 with TRBJ1-1; D is undetermined. Germline lookup yields CDR1 MNHEY and CDR2 SVGAGI. The V and J ends lost 4 bases and 1 base respectively, with 4 bases between them. This CDR3 is 12 amino acids long. CDR3 in amino acids: CASSSQNTEAFF. In nucleotides, the CDR3 is TGTGCCAGCAGTTCCCAGAACACTGAAGCTTTCTTT.

As regards this clonotype: The junction does not match germline at one end; this may be a read error. The chain carries TRBV15 and TRBJ2-7, with 7 bases that match TRBD1. This CDR3 has 15 amino acids. CDR1 is LNHNV and CDR2 is YYDKDF in the germline V gene (reference sequence). The CDR3 DNA follows: TGTGCCACCAGCATCTCCCGGGACAGTTCCTACGAGCAGAACTTC. Translation: CATSISRDSSYEQNF. Full variable domain (missing parts from reference TRBV15 and TRBJ2-7): DAMVIQNPRYQVTQFGKPVTLSCSQTLNHNVMYWYQQKSSQAPKLLFHYYDKDFNNEADTPDNFQSRRPNTSFCFLDIRSPGLGDTAMYLCATSISRDSSYEQNFGPGTRLTVT.

This clonotype was found many times. V and J are TRBV7-6 and TRBJ1-2, with 8 nucleotides matching TRBD1. The CDR3 covers 14 residues. V lost 4 bases to trimming and J lost 8 bases; unmatched junction nucleotides: 9. In germline, CDR1 is SGHVS, CDR2 FNYEAQ. CDR3 region: CASSSRQGSGGYTF. The CDR3 DNA is TGTGCCAGCAGCTCCCGACAGGGGAGTGGAGGCTACACCTTC.

The chain is built from TRBV27 and TRBJ2-7; 11 bases align to TRBD2. This CDR3 contains 16 residues. CDR1 and CDR2 from the germline V gene are MNHEY and SMNVEV (reference sequence). J was trimmed by 0 bases and V by 3 bases; bases with no gene match: 4. CDR3 DNA sequence: TGTGCCAGCAGTTTTAGCGGGGGGGCCGTCTCCTACGAGCAGTACTTC. Residues: CASSFSGGAVSYEQYF.

The chain has TRBV9 and TRBJ1-1; possible D gene TRBD1, 5 bases. V lost 0 bases, J lost 0 bases, and 9 bases lay in between. The length of the CDR3 is 15 residues. Germline CDR1 reads SGDLS; CDR2 reads YYNGEE. Written as DNA, the CDR3 is TGTGCCAGCAGCGTAGAAGGGGACCTGAACACTGAAGCTTTCTTT. Translation gives CASSVEGDLNTEAFF. Based on the CDR3 plus reference TRBV9 and TRBJ1-1, the full variable domain is DSGVTQTPKHLITATGQRVTLRCSPRSGDLSVYWYQQSLDQGLQFLIQYYNGEERAKGNILERFSAQQFPDLHSELNLSSLELGDSALYFCASSVEGDLNTEAFFGQGTRLTVV.

This clonotype was observed once. This chain joins TRBV20-1 and TRBJ1-2; no definite D call. Germline-derived CDR1 and CDR2 are DFQATT and SNEGSKA (reference sequence). Trimming pared 0 bases from V and 4 bases from J, leaving 12 bases between. CDR3 size: 14 residues. CDR3 coding DNA: TGCAGTGCTAGAGAGAGTCGAAAGGGCTATGGCTACACCTTC. It codes for CSARESRKGYGYTF.